This record covers a single TCR beta chain. This sample was included in a study of blood T cells in healthy people across ages. The V gene's germline CDR1 is DFQATT and CDR2 SNEGSKA (reference sequence). The V segment lost 1 base and the J segment 4 bases; nucleotides outside the gene matches: 8. This CDR3 contains 16 residues. Alongside a J-beta primer mix, a sample-barcoded 5' primer served in a second PCR lasting about 7 to 12 cycles. Each CDR3 protein gets one entry after TCRdb re-called the 5' RACE reads with MiXCR. In the table there are around 1.7 million distinct CDR3 sequences, over 25% of which are singletons.

The clonotype originates from a woman aged 25-40 years in good health. The sequencing sample was made of blood. The rearrangement links TRBV20-1 to TRBJ1-2; 11 positions agree with TRBD1. The DNA for the CDR3 is TGCAGTGCTAGAGTTGCGGACAGGGGGCGACTCTATGGCTACACCTTC. Encoded protein: CSARVADRGRLYGYTF.